The rows below give T cell receptor beta chains drawn from one sample of a study of early T cells in non-severe SARS-CoV-2 infection. TCRdb recomputed calls from the 5' RACE reads with MiXCR, one row per CDR3 protein. Of some 39,000 distinct CDR3 sequences listed, about 4% are singletons. The sample comprised whole blood. All receptors derive from an adult who was a healthcare worker with PCR-confirmed SARS-CoV-2 infection or an uninfected control (not recorded which). The CDR3 runs from the conserved cysteine through the conserved F or W. The D gene is left open where the match is weak. A row's size may be missing; if present it is once, few, many or a size class.

V gene	D gene	J gene	clone size	CDR3 DNA	CDR3 protein
TRBV12-3/TRBV12-4	TRBD1	TRBJ2-1	many	TGTGCCAGCAGAGAGGGACAGGGGCTCTACAATGAGCAGTTCTTC	CASREGQGLYNEQFF
TRBV18	NA	TRBJ2-7	many	TGTGCCAGCTCACCGACATTGCTCGCCTACGAGCAGTACTTC	CASSPTLLAYEQYF
TRBV6-1	TRBD2	TRBJ2-3	many	TGTGCCAGCAGTGAAAGGGAGGGTCAGGATTTT	CASSEREGQDF
TRBV6-5	TRBD1	TRBJ2-2	many	TGTGCCAGCAGTTACGAGGGACAGGGGGCATCCGGGGAGCTGTTTTTT	CASSYEGQGASGELFF
TRBV4-2	NA	TRBJ2-7	few	TGTGCCAGCTCCCCCGGGCTAGTCGGAAGCGAGCAGTACTTC	CASSPGLVGSEQYF
TRBV3-1	TRBD1	TRBJ2-7	many	TGTGCCAGCAGCGTAAATGCCGGGACAGGGGTATACGAGCAGTACTTC	CASSVNAGTGVYEQYF
TRBV5-1	TRBD1	TRBJ1-1	many	TGCGCCAGCAGCCCCCCGGACAGGCCGAACACTGAAGCTTTCTTT	CASSPPDRPNTEAFF
TRBV19	NA	TRBJ1-5	many	TGTGCCAGTAGTATCAATCAGGGGCCTCAGCCCCAGCATTTT	CASSINQGPQPQHF
TRBV12-3/TRBV12-4	NA	TRBJ1-3	few	TGTGCCAGCAGTCCTCTCACAGGGGGAAACACCATATATTTT	CASSPLTGGNTIYF
TRBV5-6	NA	TRBJ2-2	NA	TGTGCCAGCAGCGTGCCGGTCTCCGGGGACACCGGGGAGCTGTTTTTT	CASSVPVSGDTGELFF
TRBV5-1	NA	TRBJ2-1	many	TGCGCCAGCAGCAAAGCGGAAGGGCATAATGAGCAGTTCTTC	CASSKAEGHNEQFF
TRBV21-1	NA	TRBJ1-1	many	TGTGCCAGCAGCAAATTTGGAGGGGTTGGAACTGAAGCTTTCTTT	CASSKFGGVGTEAFF
TRBV20-1	TRBD1	TRBJ2-1	many	TGCAGTGCTAGAGAGGGGCAGGGGGTGTACAATGAGCAGTTCTTC	CSAREGQGVYNEQFF
TRBV1	NA	TRBJ2-2	many	TGCACCAGCAGCCTCATTGGGACTAGCGGGAGGGCCGCCACCGGGGAGCTGTTTTTT	CTSSLIGTSGRAATGELFF
TRBV30	TRBD2	TRBJ2-1	many	TGTGCCTGGGCTACCGGGACTAGCGGTTACAATGAGCAGTTCTTC	CAWATGTSGYNEQFF
TRBV2	NA	TRBJ2-7	few	TGTGCCAGCAGCCCAATTGGGGGCTCTTACGAGCAGTACTTC	CASSPIGGSYEQYF